The present TCR beta chain was sequenced within a study of early stage breast cancer tumors. The study's findings and limits: Most shared enriched TCRB sequences were commonly generated ones.

Germline CDR1 and CDR2: MDHEN and SYDVKM. The CDR3 is 13 amino acids. The V gene lost 5 bases and the J gene lost 4 bases, with 11 bases spanning the gap. Libraries were prepared by immunoSEQ multiplex PCR; TCRdb keeps only in-frame clonotypes and omits some of them. Among around 6,300 clones listed, roughly four fifths were seen once. With respect to this clone: Its specificity is unknown.

Often about 100-340 mg of normal breast tissue was needed for DNA. The rearrangement links TRBV28 to TRBJ1-2; D perhaps matches TRBD1 (6 bases). The sample taken for sequencing was normal breast tissue next to the tumor. This receptor was taken from a person aged 35 to 50 with breast cancer. The DNA for the CDR3 is TGTGCCAGCAGTCAACCCAGGGGCTATGGCTACACCTTC. It translates to CASSQPRGYGYTF.